This is a list of T cell receptor beta chains from one sample in a study of vaccination and CD4 T cells after COVID-19. TCRdb passed the PCR reads through MiXCR, listing each CDR3 protein once. Found here are about 27,000 distinct CDR3 sequences, under 75% of them singletons; the top ten hold around 16%. The antigens of these receptors remain unknown. Sequenced material: CD4+ T cells from blood, cultured in vitro, taken after SARS-CoV-2 vaccination. The receptor source for this set is a human donor who received a COVID-19 vaccine. CDR3s include the opening cysteine and the closing phenylalanine or tryptophan. D genes are given only for firm matches. The size entry is marked missing in some rows and otherwise reads once, few, many or a size class.

few	TRBV19	TRBJ1-5	TRBD1	CASSFGQGAGQPQHF	TGTGCCAGTAGTTTCGGACAGGGGGCGGGTCAGCCCCAGCATTTT
-	TRBV19	TRBJ1-2	TRBD1	CASHTDRGRGYGYTF	TGTGCCAGCCATACGGACAGGGGGCGAGGCTATGGCTACACCTTC
few	TRBV7-2	TRBJ1-3	TRBD1	CASSLVGQGLIGPGNTIYF	TGTGCCAGCAGCTTAGTGGGACAGGGGCTTATCGGGCCTGGAAACACCATATATTTT
-	TRBV6-1	TRBJ1-2	-	CASSRGYGYTF	TGTGCCAGCAGCAGGGGCTATGGCTACACCTTC
-	TRBV24-1	TRBJ2-5	TRBD1	CATSGLGQGLETQYF	TGTGCCACCAGTGGCTTGGGACAGGGATTAGAGACCCAGTACTTC
once	TRBV11-3	TRBJ2-5	TRBD2	CASTWTSAEETQYF	TGTGCCAGCACCTGGACTAGCGCCGAAGAGACCCAGTACTTC
-	TRBV11-3	TRBJ2-2	-	CASSPGTPNTGELFF	TGTGCCAGCAGCCCCGGGACACCGAACACCGGGGAGCTGTTTTTT
few	TRBV20-1	TRBJ2-7	TRBD2	CSARDRTSGGRSYEQYF	TGCAGTGCTAGAGACCGGACTAGCGGGGGCCGCTCCTACGAGCAGTACTTC
-	TRBV20-1	TRBJ2-3	TRBD2	CSAPIDVAGGQDTQYF	TGCAGTGCCCCTATAGACGTAGCGGGGGGCCAAGATACGCAGTATTTT
few	TRBV19	TRBJ1-6	-	CASRSTFSSYNSPLHF	TGTGCCAGTAGGTCGACATTCAGCTCCTATAATTCACCCCTCCACTTT
-	TRBV6-1	TRBJ2-5	TRBD2	CASSGTSVGQETQYF	TGTGCCAGCAGCGGGACTAGTGTGGGCCAAGAGACCCAGTACTTC
-	TRBV6-1	TRBJ1-2	TRBD1	CASSVSTGGWGYGYTF	TGTGCCAGCAGTGTGAGCACAGGGGGCTGGGGCTATGGCTACACCTTC
-	TRBV12-3/TRBV12-4	TRBJ1-5	-	CASSPANDQPQHF	TGTGCCAGCAGTCCCGCCAACGATCAGCCCCAGCATTTT
few	TRBV19	TRBJ1-2	TRBD1	CASSPRQGRYGYTF	TGTGCCAGTAGTCCACGACAGGGTCGATATGGCTACACCTTC
few	TRBV5-1	TRBJ1-2	-	CASSRTGNLDGYTF	TGCGCCAGCAGCCGAACAGGGAACCTGGATGGCTACACCTTC
-	TRBV24-1	TRBJ1-2	-	CATSDLYGLGYTF	TGTGCCACCAGTGATTTGTATGGGTTAGGCTACACCTTC
-	TRBV20-1	TRBJ1-3	-	CSAWTGPGNTIYF	TGCAGTGCCTGGACGGGGCCTGGAAACACCATATATTTT
-	TRBV24-1	TRBJ2-2	TRBD1	CATSDPGTGSGELFF	TGTGCCACCAGTGATCCCGGGACAGGGTCCGGGGAGCTGTTTTTT
-	TRBV20-1	TRBJ1-5	-	CSARTDSYSNQPQHF	TGCAGTGCTAGAACGGACAGCTATAGCAATCAGCCCCAGCATTTT
-	TRBV19	TRBJ1-5	TRBD1	CASTRGLGQPQHF	TGTGCCAGTACCAGGGGGCTTGGTCAGCCCCAGCATTTT
few	TRBV20-1	TRBJ1-2	TRBD1	CSAWTGFGYTF	TGCAGTGCTTGGACAGGGTTTGGCTACACCTTC
-	TRBV7-3	TRBJ2-7	-	CASSAGPINSYEQYF	TGTGCCAGCAGCGCGGGACCGATAAACTCCTACGAGCAGTACTTC
-	TRBV19	TRBJ1-1	-	CASSQGPGNTEAFF	TGTGCCAGTAGTCAGGGGCCCGGGAACACTGAAGCTTTCTTT
-	TRBV11-1	TRBJ1-5	-	CASSLRQGNQPQHF	TGTGCCAGCAGCTTACGACAGGGCAATCAGCCCCAGCATTTT
few	TRBV15	TRBJ2-5	-	CATSRVLQETQYF	TGTGCCACCAGCAGGGTCCTCCAAGAGACCCAGTACTTC
-	TRBV19	TRBJ2-7	TRBD1	CASSTTTGDYEQYF	TGTGCCAGTAGTACGACGACAGGGGACTACGAGCAGTACTTC
-	TRBV10-3	TRBJ1-1	-	CAISEQLNTEAFF	TGTGCCATCAGTGAACAGTTGAACACTGAAGCTTTCTTT
-	TRBV30	TRBJ1-2	-	CAWSEQGNSYGYTF	TGTGCCTGGAGTGAACAGGGTAATAGCTATGGCTACACCTTC
once	TRBV5-1	TRBJ2-7	TRBD1	CASSSGTALSYEQYF	TGCGCCAGCAGCTCGGGGACAGCTCTATCCTACGAGCAGTACTTC
-	TRBV7-3	TRBJ2-2	-	CASSLWNTGELFF	TGTGCCAGCAGCTTATGGAACACCGGGGAGCTGTTTTTT
-	TRBV2	TRBJ2-2	TRBD2	CASSERTSGVGELFF	TGTGCCAGCAGTGAACGGACTAGCGGGGTCGGGGAGCTGTTTTTT
-	TRBV6-1	TRBJ1-2	-	CASSEGYGYTF	TGTGCCAGCAGTGAAGGATATGGCTACACCTTC
few	TRBV6-5	TRBJ2-5	-	CASSYSVRVETQYF	TGTGCCAGCAGTTACTCCGTCCGGGTAGAGACCCAGTACTTC
-	TRBV5-1	TRBJ2-5	TRBD1	CASSMGQGPETQYF	TGCGCCAGCAGCATGGGACAGGGTCCAGAGACCCAGTACTTC
-	TRBV2	TRBJ2-7	-	CASSGGTSTYEQYF	TGTGCCAGCAGTGGCGGGACAAGCACCTACGAGCAGTACTTC
few	TRBV24-1	TRBJ1-2	-	CATSKGIYGYTF	TGTGCCACCAGTAAGGGCATTTATGGCTACACCTTC
-	TRBV5-1	TRBJ2-5	TRBD2	CASSYLAGGTQETQYF	TGCGCCAGCAGCTATCTAGCGGGGGGTACCCAAGAGACCCAGTACTTC
-	TRBV7-3	TRBJ1-4	-	CASSPVQQAGDEKLFF	TGTGCCAGCAGCCCGGTCCAACAGGCTGGAGATGAAAAACTGTTTTTT
-	TRBV7-2	TRBJ2-4	-	CASSPDGGARNIQYF	TGTGCCAGCAGCCCAGACGGGGGCGCGAGAAACATTCAGTACTTC
-	TRBV14	TRBJ2-7	-	CASSQDVGSSYEQYF	TGTGCCAGCAGCCAAGATGTTGGCAGCTCCTACGAGCAGTACTTC
-	TRBV11-3	TRBJ1-1	-	CASSLVREAEAFF	TGTGCCAGCAGCTTAGTCAGGGAGGCTGAAGCTTTCTTT
-	TRBV15	TRBJ1-1	TRBD1	CATSRDYNRGNTEAFF	TGTGCCACCAGCAGAGATTATAACAGGGGGAACACTGAAGCTTTCTTT
few	TRBV27	TRBJ1-2	TRBD1	CASGVQGAGGYTF	TGTGCCAGCGGGGTACAGGGGGCGGGGGGCTACACCTTC
-	TRBV7-9	TRBJ1-1	-	CASSLGALLGQRFNEAFF	TGTGCCAGCAGCTTAGGGGCACTTCTCGGACAGAGGTTTAATGAAGCTTTCTTT
-	TRBV20-1	TRBJ2-3	TRBD2	CSASFSGGGSDTQYF	TGCAGTGCTAGTTTCAGCGGGGGTGGATCAGATACGCAGTATTTT
-	TRBV6-1	TRBJ1-6	-	CASTGDGQRGNSPLHF	TGTGCCAGCACCGGGGACGGCCAGCGGGGAAATTCACCCCTCCACTTT
-	TRBV15	TRBJ2-3	-	CATSREASTDTQYF	TGTGCCACCAGCAGAGAGGCTAGCACAGATACGCAGTATTTT
-	TRBV27	TRBJ1-6	TRBD1	CASSAQQGTNSPLHF	TGTGCCAGCAGTGCCCAACAGGGGACGAATTCACCCCTCCACTTT
-	TRBV6-1	TRBJ1-1	TRBD1	CASSRGQGHTEAFF	TGTGCCAGCAGTAGAGGACAGGGGCACACTGAAGCTTTCTTT
-	TRBV6-1	TRBJ1-2	-	CASSDGRGYTF	TGTGCCAGCAGTGATGGGCGCGGCTACACCTTC
few	TRBV30	TRBJ1-1	-	CAWSLTPNTEAFF	TGTGCCTGGAGTCTCACTCCAAACACTGAAGCTTTCTTT
-	TRBV6-1	TRBJ1-1	-	CASRKSGGSTEAFF	TGTGCCAGCAGGAAATCGGGTGGGTCAACTGAAGCTTTCTTT
-	TRBV6-5	TRBJ2-1	-	CASSYPAGQSNEQFF	TGTGCCAGCAGTTACCCTGCGGGACAGTCTAATGAGCAGTTCTTC
-	TRBV27	TRBJ1-2	-	CATRGDGYGYTF	TGTGCCACCCGGGGGGATGGCTATGGCTACACCTTC
-	TRBV12-3/TRBV12-4	TRBJ1-2	-	CASSSPTNYGYTF	TGTGCCAGCAGTTCCCCAACTAACTATGGCTACACCTTC
-	TRBV10-2	TRBJ2-5	-	CASSGGSDQETQYF	TGCGCCAGCAGTGGGGGGTCAGACCAAGAGACCCAGTACTTC